This TCR beta chain emerged from a study of T cells in localized non-small cell lung cancer. Study-level results: The highest T cell clonality was in uninvolved adjacent lung, above tumor.

TCRdb's copy holds only in-frame clones and misses some; the assay was immunoSEQ multiplex PCR. The data hold 65,000 to 80,000 clones, with less than 85% observed a single time. As to this clone: No antigen is known for it.

CDR3 length: 14 amino acids. Trimming cost V 3 bases and J 5 bases; bases outside gene matches: 5. The V gene's germline CDR1 is SGHVS and CDR2 FQNEAQ. The V and J genes are TRBV7-8 and TRBJ1-1; 8 nucleotides agree with TRBD1. This clonotype was obtained from a female donor over 55 with stage I lung adenocarcinoma. The sample consisted of peripheral blood, taken before any cancer treatment. For the CDR3, the DNA is TGTGCCAGCAGCTTCGGACAGGGAAGAACTGAAGCTTTCTTT. Translation: CASSFGQGRTEAFF.